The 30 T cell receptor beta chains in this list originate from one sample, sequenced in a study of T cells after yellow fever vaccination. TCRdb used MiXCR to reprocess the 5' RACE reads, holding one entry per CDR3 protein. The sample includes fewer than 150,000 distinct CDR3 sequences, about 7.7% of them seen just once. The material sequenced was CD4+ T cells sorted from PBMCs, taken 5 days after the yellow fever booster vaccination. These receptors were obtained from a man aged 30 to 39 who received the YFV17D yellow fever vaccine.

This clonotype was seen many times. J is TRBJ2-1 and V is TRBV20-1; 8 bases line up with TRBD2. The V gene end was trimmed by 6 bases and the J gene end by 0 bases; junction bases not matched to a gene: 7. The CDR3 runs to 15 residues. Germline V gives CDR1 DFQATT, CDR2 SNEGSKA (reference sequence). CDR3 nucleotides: TGCAGTGCGCGACAGCGGGGGAGCTCCTACAATGAGCAGTTCTTC. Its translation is CSARQRGSSYNEQFF.

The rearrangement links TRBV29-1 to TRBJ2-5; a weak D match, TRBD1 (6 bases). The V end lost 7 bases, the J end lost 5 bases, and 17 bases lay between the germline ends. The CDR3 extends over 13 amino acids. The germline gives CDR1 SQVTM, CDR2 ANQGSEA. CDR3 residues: CSAVGGTMETQYF. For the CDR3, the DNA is TGCAGCGCAGTAGGGGGAACGATGGAGACCCAGTACTTC.

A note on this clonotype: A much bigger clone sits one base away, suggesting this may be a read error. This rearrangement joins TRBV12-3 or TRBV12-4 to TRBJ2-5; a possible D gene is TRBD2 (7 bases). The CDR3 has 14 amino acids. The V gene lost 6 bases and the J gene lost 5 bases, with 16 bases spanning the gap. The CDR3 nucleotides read TGTGCCAGCAGATCCTGGGGGGGCCGGGAGACCCAGTACTTC. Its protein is CASRSWGGRETQYF.

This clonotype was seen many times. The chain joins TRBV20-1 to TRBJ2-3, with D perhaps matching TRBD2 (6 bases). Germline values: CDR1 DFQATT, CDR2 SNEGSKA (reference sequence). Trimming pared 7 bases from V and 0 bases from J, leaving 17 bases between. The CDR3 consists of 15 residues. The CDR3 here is CSGEAGSASTDTQYF. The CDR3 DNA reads TGCAGTGGGGAGGCGGGATCAGCGAGCACAGATACGCAGTATTTT.

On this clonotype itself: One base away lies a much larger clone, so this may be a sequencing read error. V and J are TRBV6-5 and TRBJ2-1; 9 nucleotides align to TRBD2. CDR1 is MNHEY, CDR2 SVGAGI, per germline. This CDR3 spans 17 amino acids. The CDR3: CASSYSAAGGVYNKQFF. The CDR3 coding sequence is TGTGCCAGCAGTTACTCTGCCGCGGGAGGGGTATACAATAAGCAGTTCTTC.

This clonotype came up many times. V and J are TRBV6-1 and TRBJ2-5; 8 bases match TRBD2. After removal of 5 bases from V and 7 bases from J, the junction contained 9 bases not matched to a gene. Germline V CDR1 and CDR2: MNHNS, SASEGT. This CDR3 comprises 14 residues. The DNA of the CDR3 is TGTGCCAGCAGTAGCCCCGGGAGCGGGGGGACCCAGTACTTC. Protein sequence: CASSSPGSGGTQYF.

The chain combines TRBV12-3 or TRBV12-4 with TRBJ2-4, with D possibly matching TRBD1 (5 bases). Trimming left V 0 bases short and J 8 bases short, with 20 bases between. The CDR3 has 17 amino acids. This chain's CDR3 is CASSLAPSGFRSYIQYF. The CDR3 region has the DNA TGTGCCAGCAGTTTAGCGCCGTCAGGGTTTCGAAGTTACATTCAGTACTTC.

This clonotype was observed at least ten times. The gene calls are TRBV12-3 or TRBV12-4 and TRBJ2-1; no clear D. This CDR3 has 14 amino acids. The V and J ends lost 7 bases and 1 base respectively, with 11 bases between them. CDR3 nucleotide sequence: TGTGCCAGCATCTCAGCCATGTCCTACAATGAGCAGTTCTTC. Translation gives CASISAMSYNEQFF.

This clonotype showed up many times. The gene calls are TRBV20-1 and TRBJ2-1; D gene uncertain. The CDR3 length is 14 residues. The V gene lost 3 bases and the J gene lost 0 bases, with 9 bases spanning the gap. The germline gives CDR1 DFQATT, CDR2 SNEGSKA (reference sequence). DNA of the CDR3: TGCAGTGCTAGTGCCGGAAGCTCCTACAATGAGCAGTTCTTC. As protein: CSASAGSSYNEQFF.

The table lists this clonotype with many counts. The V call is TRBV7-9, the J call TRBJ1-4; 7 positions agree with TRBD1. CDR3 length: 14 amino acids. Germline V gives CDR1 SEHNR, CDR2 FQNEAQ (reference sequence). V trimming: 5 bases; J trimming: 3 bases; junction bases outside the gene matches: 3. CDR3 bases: TGTGCCAGCAGCACGGGACAGCCTAATGAAAAACTGTTTTTT. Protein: CASSTGQPNEKLFF.

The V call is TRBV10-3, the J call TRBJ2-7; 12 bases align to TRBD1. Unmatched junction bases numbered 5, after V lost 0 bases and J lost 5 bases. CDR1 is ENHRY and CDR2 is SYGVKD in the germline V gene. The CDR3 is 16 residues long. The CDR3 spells CAISESPGTGGNEQYF. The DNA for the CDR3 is TGTGCCATCAGTGAGTCCCCCGGGACAGGGGGCAACGAGCAGTACTTC.

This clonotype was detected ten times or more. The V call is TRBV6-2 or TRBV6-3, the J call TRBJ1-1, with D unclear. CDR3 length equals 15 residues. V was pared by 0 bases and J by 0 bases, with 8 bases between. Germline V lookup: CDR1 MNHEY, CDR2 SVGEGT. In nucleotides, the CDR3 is TGTGCCAGCAGTTACTCCGGGCACTTGAACACTGAAGCTTTCTTT. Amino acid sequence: CASSYSGHLNTEAFF.

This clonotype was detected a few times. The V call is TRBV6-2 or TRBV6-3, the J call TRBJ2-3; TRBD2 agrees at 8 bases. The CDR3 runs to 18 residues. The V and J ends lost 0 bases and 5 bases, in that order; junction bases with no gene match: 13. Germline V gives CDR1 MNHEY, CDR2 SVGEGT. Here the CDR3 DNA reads TGTGCCAGCAGTTACTCTTTGGCGGGGGGAGTGTTTCAAGATACGCAGTATTTT. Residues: CASSYSLAGGVFQDTQYF.

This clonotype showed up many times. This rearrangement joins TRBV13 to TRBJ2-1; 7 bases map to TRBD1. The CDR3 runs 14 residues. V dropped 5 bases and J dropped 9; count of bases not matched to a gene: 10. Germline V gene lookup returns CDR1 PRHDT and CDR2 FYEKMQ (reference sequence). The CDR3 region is CASSIRQGLAEQFF. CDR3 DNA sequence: TGTGCCAGCAGCATAAGACAGGGTTTAGCTGAGCAGTTCTTC.

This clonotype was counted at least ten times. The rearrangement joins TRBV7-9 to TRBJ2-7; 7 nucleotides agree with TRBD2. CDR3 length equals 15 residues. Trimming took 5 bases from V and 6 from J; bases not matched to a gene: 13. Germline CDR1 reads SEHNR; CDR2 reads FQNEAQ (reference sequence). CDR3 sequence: CASSEAGTTLSEQYF. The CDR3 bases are TGTGCCAGCAGCGAAGCCGGGACTACCCTTTCCGAGCAGTACTTC.

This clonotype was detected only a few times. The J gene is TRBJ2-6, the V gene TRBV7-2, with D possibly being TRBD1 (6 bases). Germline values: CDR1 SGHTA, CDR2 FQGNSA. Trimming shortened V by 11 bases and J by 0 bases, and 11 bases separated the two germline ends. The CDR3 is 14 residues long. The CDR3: CAQTGRSGANVLTF. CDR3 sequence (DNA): TGTGCCCAAACAGGGCGCTCTGGGGCCAACGTCCTGACTTTC.

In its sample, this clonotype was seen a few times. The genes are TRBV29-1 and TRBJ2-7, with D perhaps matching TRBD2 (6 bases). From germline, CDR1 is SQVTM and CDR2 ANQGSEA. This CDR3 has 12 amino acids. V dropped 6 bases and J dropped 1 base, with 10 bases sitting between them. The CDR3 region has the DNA TGCAGCGTCGCGGGACCTTCCTACGAGCAGTACTTC. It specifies CSVAGPSYEQYF.

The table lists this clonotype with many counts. The CDR3 loop is CASSSASLVTEAFF. CDR3 bases: TGTGCCAGCAGTTCCGCCTCCCTGGTCACTGAAGCTTTCTTT. The chain recombines TRBV28 with TRBJ1-1; D gene unclear. This CDR3 comprises 14 residues. Germline V gene sequence: CDR1 MDHEN, CDR2 SYDVKM. Trimming took 4 bases from V and 4 from J, leaving 13 bases between them.

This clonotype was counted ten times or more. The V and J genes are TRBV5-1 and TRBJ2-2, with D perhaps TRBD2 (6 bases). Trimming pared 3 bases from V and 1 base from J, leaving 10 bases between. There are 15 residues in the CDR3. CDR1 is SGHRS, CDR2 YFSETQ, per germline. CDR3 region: CASSSTGENTGELFF. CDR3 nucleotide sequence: TGCGCCAGCAGCTCCACGGGAGAGAACACCGGGGAGCTGTTTTTT.

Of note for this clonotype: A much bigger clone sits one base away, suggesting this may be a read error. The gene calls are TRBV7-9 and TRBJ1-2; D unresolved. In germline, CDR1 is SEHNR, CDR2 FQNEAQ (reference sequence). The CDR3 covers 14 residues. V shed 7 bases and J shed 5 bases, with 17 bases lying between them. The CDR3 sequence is CASTGVAFKYGYTF. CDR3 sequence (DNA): TGTGCCAGCACGGGAGTTGCGTTTAAGTATGGCTACACCTTC. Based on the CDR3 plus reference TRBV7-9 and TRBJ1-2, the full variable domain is DTGVSQNPRHKITKRGQNVTFRCDPISEHNRLYWYRQTLGQGPEFLTYFQNEAQLEKSRLLSDRFSAERPKGSFSTLEIQRTEQGDSAMYLCASTGVAFKYGYTFGSGTRLTVV.

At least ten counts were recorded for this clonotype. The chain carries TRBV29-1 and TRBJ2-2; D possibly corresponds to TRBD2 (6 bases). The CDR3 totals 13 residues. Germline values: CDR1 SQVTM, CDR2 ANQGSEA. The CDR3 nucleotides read TGCAGTGCCGGAGGGATGAGCACCGGGGAGCTGTTTTTT. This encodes CSAGGMSTGELFF.

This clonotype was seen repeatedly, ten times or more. CDR3 loop: CSVPGTLASYEQYF. The CDR3 DNA follows: TGCAGTGTCCCCGGGACACTAGCCTCCTACGAGCAGTACTTC. V is TRBV20-1 and J is TRBJ2-7, with D possibly being TRBD1 or TRBD2 (6 bases each). Trimming removed 7 bases from V and 0 bases from J, with 16 bases in between. Per the germline V gene, CDR1 is DFQATT and CDR2 is SNEGSKA (reference sequence). This CDR3 has 14 amino acids.

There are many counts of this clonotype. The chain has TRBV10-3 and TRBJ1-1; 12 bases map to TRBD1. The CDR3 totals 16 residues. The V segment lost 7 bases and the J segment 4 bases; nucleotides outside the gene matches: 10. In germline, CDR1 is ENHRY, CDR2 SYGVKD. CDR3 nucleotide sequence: TGTGCCATCACCTCCGGGACAGGGGGCGCCGGCACTGAAGCTTTCTTT. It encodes CAITSGTGGAGTEAFF.

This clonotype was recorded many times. The CDR3, as DNA: TGTGCCAGCAGCATCGTACTAGCGGGAGTCCTCAATGAGCAGTTCTTC. This translates into CASSIVLAGVLNEQFF. This chain joins TRBV12-3 or TRBV12-4 and TRBJ2-1, with 11 bases that match TRBD2. There are 16 residues in the CDR3. J lost 6 bases, V lost 6 bases, and 10 bases had no gene match.

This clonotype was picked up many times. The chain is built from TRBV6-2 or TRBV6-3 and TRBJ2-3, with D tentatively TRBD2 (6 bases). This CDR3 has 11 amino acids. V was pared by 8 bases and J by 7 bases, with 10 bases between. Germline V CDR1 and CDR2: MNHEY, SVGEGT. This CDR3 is CASGTSYTQYF. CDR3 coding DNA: TGTGCCAGCGGAACTAGCTATACGCAGTATTTT.

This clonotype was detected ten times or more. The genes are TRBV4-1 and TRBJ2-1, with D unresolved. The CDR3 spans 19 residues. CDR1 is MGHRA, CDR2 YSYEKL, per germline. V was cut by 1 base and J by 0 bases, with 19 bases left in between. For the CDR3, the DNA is TGCGCCAGCAGCCAAGGGGCAGTGCCTGGGAAAAGCTCCTACAATGAGCAGTTCTTC. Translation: CASSQGAVPGKSSYNEQFF.

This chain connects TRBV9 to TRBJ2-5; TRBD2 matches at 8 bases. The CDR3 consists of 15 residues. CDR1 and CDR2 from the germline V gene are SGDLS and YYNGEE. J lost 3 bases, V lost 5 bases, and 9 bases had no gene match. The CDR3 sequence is CASSKAGTRKETQYF. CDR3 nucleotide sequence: TGTGCCAGCAGTAAAGCCGGGACTAGGAAAGAGACCCAGTACTTC.

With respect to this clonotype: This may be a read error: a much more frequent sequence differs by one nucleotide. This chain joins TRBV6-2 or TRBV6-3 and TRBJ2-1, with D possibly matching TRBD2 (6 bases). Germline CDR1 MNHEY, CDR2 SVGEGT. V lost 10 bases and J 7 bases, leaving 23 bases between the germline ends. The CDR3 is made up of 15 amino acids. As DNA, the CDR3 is TGTGCCACAAAACCCCAGGAGGGCCTGGGGAATGAGCAGTTCTTC. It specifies CATKPQEGLGNEQFF.

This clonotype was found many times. DNA of the CDR3: TGTGCCAGCAGCATGCCATATACTGAGCAGTTCTTC. Protein product: CASSMPYTEQFF. The V gene is TRBV12-3 or TRBV12-4, the J gene TRBJ2-1, with D hard to call. The V and J ends lost 6 bases and 9 bases respectively, with 12 bases between them. This CDR3 spans 12 amino acids.

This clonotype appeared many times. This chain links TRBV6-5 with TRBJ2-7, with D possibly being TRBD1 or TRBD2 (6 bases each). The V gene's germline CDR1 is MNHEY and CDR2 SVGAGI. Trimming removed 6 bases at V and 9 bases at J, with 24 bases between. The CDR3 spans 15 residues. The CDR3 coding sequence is TGTGCCAGCAGCGTCAACAGGGTGGAGGGGCTAGGGCAGTACTTC. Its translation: CASSVNRVEGLGQYF.